The T cell receptor (beta chain) described here comes from a study of cytomegalovirus exposure and HLA in healthy donors. Overall study findings and caveats: Based on reports, TCR beta sequences accurately predicted HLA-A and HLA-B alleles for most subjects.

Comments on this clone: Its antigen remains unknown.

In the PCR, 60 Vbeta and 13 Jbeta primers were used. Method: immunoSEQ multiplex PCR; TCRdb's copy keeps in-frame clones and lacks some. Altogether 70,000 to 90,000 clones are present, roughly 77% being singletons, with the ten largest covering roughly 2.2%. Germline V CDR1 and CDR2: MDHEN, SYDVKM. The CDR3 spans 13 residues. After removal of 7 bases from V and 8 bases from J, the junction contained 7 bases not matched to a gene. Sample: PBMCs. The clonotype originates from a man between 40 and 49 years old in good health and CMV-seronegative. The gene calls are TRBV28 and TRBJ1-2, with 10 bases that match TRBD1. The CDR3 here is CASTGGTGEGYTF. The CDR3 nucleotides read TGTGCCAGCACGGGGGGGACAGGGGAGGGCTACACCTTC.